Here is one T cell receptor beta chain with its context. In the source study's methods: Nucleated cell counts were estimated from reference gene primer amplification. Some clones are missing from TCRdb's copy, which holds only in-frame ones; the method was immunoSEQ multiplex PCR. The V and J calls and clone size come from that table; D and trimming were worked out from the DNA. The data contain 100,000 or so clones, approximately 83% of them singletons. The data were taken from a study of blood T cell repertoires in COVID-19. Study-wide background: Acute and convalescent COVID-19 specimens originated in the United States, Italy and Spain. The analysed material was cDNA or gDNA that came from T cells, B-cell-depleted T cells, or PBMCs.

V gave up 9 bases and J gave up 1 base; unmatched junction bases: 11. This CDR3 is built from 17 residues. Germline assignment: CDR1 LNHDA and CDR2 SQIVND (reference sequence). This receptor was obtained from a man in his fifties with acute or convalescent COVID-19. This chain connects TRBV19 to TRBJ2-6; 8 bases are a match to TRBD2. The specimen was peripheral blood. The CDR3, as DNA: TGTGCCAGCTCAAGACTAGCGTTCCAATCTGGGGCCAACGTCCTGACTTTC. As protein: CASSRLAFQSGANVLTF.